These 26 T cell receptor beta chains came from one sample sequenced in a study of control samples from healthy donors and cancer patients. Clones were sequenced by immunoSEQ multiplex PCR, and TCRdb holds only the in-frame ones, with some missing. Of 150,000 or so clones in the sample, around 95% were seen once. The source material was blood. The source of these receptors is a man aged 40-55 years in good health.

V gene TRBV6-2 or TRBV6-3 combines with J gene TRBJ2-1, with D possibly TRBD1 on 6 matching bases. Trimming shortened V by 5 bases and J by 2 bases, and 7 bases separated the two germline ends. CDR3 length: 13 residues. Germline V lookup: CDR1 MNHEY, CDR2 SVGEGT. The CDR3 bases are TGTGCCAGCAGTCGACAGGCCTACAATGAGCAGTTCTTC. Its translation: CASSRQAYNEQFF.

The chain links TRBV5-8 to TRBJ2-1; TRBD1 is a possible D gene (5 bases). Trimming shortened V by 0 bases and J by 3 bases, and 10 bases separated the two germline ends. Germline V gene lookup returns CDR1 SGHTS and CDR2 YDEGEE. The CDR3 is made up of 15 amino acids. The CDR3 protein is CASSLGNQGYNEQFF. CDR3 sequence (DNA): TGTGCCAGCAGCTTGGGTAACCAGGGCTACAATGAGCAGTTCTTC.

The chain employs TRBV28 and TRBJ1-1, with D possibly TRBD1 on 5 matching bases. Trimming shortened V by 5 bases and J by 10 bases, and 17 bases separated the two germline ends. Germline loops: CDR1 MDHEN, CDR2 SYDVKM. CDR3 length: 13 residues. CDR3 DNA sequence: TGTGCCAGCAGTCTAGGGGCACCTCTCGGAGCTTTCTTT. This sequence encodes CASSLGAPLGAFF.

This clone was seen a handful of times. The chain uses TRBV7-6 and TRBJ2-7; D might be TRBD1 or TRBD2, each matching 5 bases. Germline CDR1 and CDR2: SGHVS and FNYEAQ. Trimming pared 5 bases from V and 2 bases from J, leaving 19 bases between. The length of the CDR3 is 16 residues. The CDR3 sequence: CASSNPYGAGPYEQYF. DNA of the CDR3: TGTGCCAGCAGCAACCCCTACGGGGCCGGGCCCTACGAGCAGTACTTC.

The chain recombines TRBV7-9 with TRBJ2-1, with TRBD2 matching over 7 bases. CDR3 length: 15 amino acids. J gave up 3 bases and V 2 bases, and 4 bases lay outside the gene matches. Germline lookup yields CDR1 SEHNR and CDR2 FQNEAQ (reference sequence). The CDR3 sequence is CASSLSGTRYNEQFF. The CDR3 region has the DNA TGTGCCAGCAGCTTAAGCGGGACCCGCTACAATGAGCAGTTCTTC.

Details on this clone: The junction and the germline gene differ at one end; a read error may be behind it. The V call is TRBV5-1, the J call TRBJ1-4; D possibly corresponds to TRBD1 (6 bases). From germline, CDR1 is SGHRS and CDR2 YFSETQ. The CDR3 runs to 15 residues. CDR3 nucleotides: TGCGCCCGCAGCGCGGCCGAGGGGGGGAATGAAAAACTGTTTTTT. This encodes CARSAAEGGNEKLFF.

J is TRBJ1-3 and V is TRBV6-2 or TRBV6-3; no clear D gene. The CDR3 runs 12 residues. Between the trimmed V and J ends, which lost 5 bases and 7 bases, there was a span of 9 bases. Germline V gives CDR1 MNHEY, CDR2 SVGEGT. The CDR3 DNA sequence: TGTGCCAGCAGTCCGACCACGAACACCATATATTTT. It yields the protein CASSPTTNTIYF.

The V gene is TRBV3-1 (or the pseudogene TRBV3-2), the J gene TRBJ1-2; TRBD1 matches at 9 bases. Looked up from germline, CDR1 is LGHDT and CDR2 is YNNKEL (reference sequence). The V and J ends lost 0 bases and 12 bases, in that order; junction bases with no gene match: 8. The CDR3 loop spans 14 amino acids. CDR3 loop: CASSQDLTGGGHTF. The CDR3 DNA reads as TGTGCCAGCAGCCAAGATTTAACAGGGGGCGGACACACCTTC.

The chain has TRBV9 and TRBJ2-4; 11 positions match TRBD1. V trimming: 3 bases; J trimming: 7 bases; junction bases outside the gene matches: 12. Germline V gene data show CDR1 as SGDLS and CDR2 as YYNGEE. This CDR3 has 17 residues. The CDR3 sequence: CASSGYGQGANRNIQYF. The CDR3 region has the DNA TGTGCCAGCAGCGGATACGGACAGGGGGCGAATCGGAACATTCAGTACTTC.

The chain employs TRBV21-1 and TRBJ2-7; no check of the table's D call, TRBD1, against the DNA was made. TRBV21-1 counts as a pseudogene. The CDR3 consists of 14 residues. CDR3 nucleotide sequence: TGTGCCAGCAGGTTCCGGGACAGCTCCTACGAGCAGTACTTC. This translates into CASRFRDSSYEQYF.

This sequence joins TRBV28 and TRBJ2-7, with a weak D call TRBD2 (6 bases). CDR1 is MDHEN and CDR2 is SYDVKM in the germline V gene. This CDR3 has 15 residues. V was pared by 4 bases and J by 3 bases, with 16 bases between. In DNA, the CDR3 is TGTGCCAGCAGTTACCGGGGGATGAGGGGCTACGAGCAGTACTTC. It yields the protein CASSYRGMRGYEQYF.

This chain uses TRBV5-6 with TRBJ1-2; D remains unclear. The CDR3 is made up of 12 amino acids. V dropped 4 bases and J dropped 4 bases, with 8 bases sitting between them. Germline CDR1 SGHDT, CDR2 YYEEEE. CDR3: CASSLTVYGYTF. As DNA, the CDR3 is TGTGCCAGCAGCCTGACGGTCTATGGCTACACCTTC.

This CDR3 reads CASSRGRWAYEQYF. In nucleotides, the CDR3 is TGTGCCAGCAGTCGGGGGCGATGGGCCTACGAGCAGTACTTC. The rearrangement uses TRBV28 and TRBJ2-7, with D perhaps matching TRBD1 or TRBD2 (6 bases each). The germline CDR1 and CDR2 sequences are MDHEN and SYDVKM. V was clipped by 5 bases and J by 2 bases, with 13 bases between them. The CDR3 is made up of 14 amino acids. The full variable domain, in which reference TRBV28 and TRBJ2-7 provide the parts outside the CDR3, is DVKVTQSSRYLVKRTGEKVFLECVQDMDHENMFWYRQDPGLGLRLIYFSYDVKMKEKGDIPEGYSVSREKKERFSLILESASTNQTSMYLCASSRGRWAYEQYFGPGTRLTVT.

The rearrangement uses TRBV6-5 and TRBJ2-7; D may be TRBD2 (5 bases). Germline lookup yields CDR1 MNHEY and CDR2 SVGAGI. The CDR3 is 13 amino acids. Trimming stripped 6 bases from V and 7 bases from J, with 16 bases between. The CDR3 spells CASRGTASGEQYF. In nucleotides, the CDR3 is TGTGCCAGCAGGGGAACAGCTTCGGGGGAGCAGTACTTC.

The genes are TRBV4-3 and TRBJ1-2, with 10 bases identical to TRBD1. Germline lookup yields CDR1 LGHNA and CDR2 YSLEER. With V trimmed by 4 bases and J by 7 bases, 9 bases remained unmatched. This CDR3 contains 15 residues. CDR3 sequence: CASSRRQGAPSGYTF. CDR3 DNA: TGCGCCAGCAGCCGTCGACAGGGGGCGCCGAGTGGCTACACCTTC.

This clone was found once. V usage is TRBV18 and J usage is TRBJ2-2; 7 bases align to TRBD1. CDR1 KGHSH and CDR2 LQKENI come from the germline V gene. This CDR3 has 16 amino acids. The ends lost 3 bases at V and 7 bases at J; junction bases unmatched: 11. This chain's CDR3 is CASSPRQGPGVGELFF. CDR3 sequence (DNA): TGTGCCAGCTCACCGAGACAGGGCCCCGGGGTCGGGGAGCTGTTTTTT.

The chain couples TRBV5-6 to TRBJ1-6; D gene unclear. This CDR3 region has 16 residues. Germline values: CDR1 SGHDT, CDR2 YYEEEE. V lost 4 bases and J 4 bases, leaving 15 bases between the germline ends. The CDR3 DNA is TGTGCCAGCAGCACTGGGAACCTTCAATATAATTCACCCCTCCACTTT. Translation gives CASSTGNLQYNSPLHF.

This clone was seen just once. The chain uses TRBV24-1 and TRBJ1-6; D perhaps matches TRBD1 (5 bases). Germline-derived CDR1 and CDR2 are KGHDR and SFDVKD. CDR3 length: 13 residues. V lost 7 bases, J lost 9 bases, and 12 bases lay in between. The CDR3 protein is CATRRGFGSPLHF. The CDR3 region has the DNA TGTGCCACCAGGAGGGGATTCGGTTCACCCCTCCACTTT.

The gene calls are TRBV12-3 or TRBV12-4 and TRBJ2-3; D unclear. Trimming shortened V by 4 bases and J by 8 bases, and 7 bases separated the two germline ends. The CDR3 is 11 residues long. The CDR3 loop is CASSSHATQYF. The CDR3 DNA reads as TGTGCCAGCAGTTCTCATGCTACGCAGTATTTT.

This clone was seen only once. The CDR3 reads CASHPGQGSTEAFF. Written as DNA, the CDR3 is TGCGCCAGCCATCCGGGACAGGGAAGTACTGAAGCTTTCTTT. V usage is TRBV5-1 and J usage is TRBJ1-1; 9 bases are shared with TRBD1. The CDR3 has 14 residues. Germline lookup yields CDR1 SGHRS and CDR2 YFSETQ. V shed 7 bases and J 5 bases; nucleotides not matched to a gene: 9.

This clone has just one count. V gene TRBV6-2 or TRBV6-3 combines with J gene TRBJ1-4, with a tentative D call TRBD1 (5 bases). In germline, CDR1 is MNHEY, CDR2 SVGEGT. V was clipped by 6 bases and J by 5 bases, with 10 bases between them. The CDR3 has 13 residues. This chain's CDR3 is CASSRDRNEKLFF. CDR3 bases: TGTGCCAGCAGCCGTGACAGAAATGAAAAACTGTTTTTT.

In DNA form, the CDR3 reads TGCGCCAGCAGTTCTCCGGGACAGGATGAAAAACTGTTTTTT. Encoded protein: CASSSPGQDEKLFF. V and J are TRBV5-1 and TRBJ1-4, with TRBD1 identical over 8 bases. Germline CDR1 reads SGHRS; CDR2 reads YFSETQ. This CDR3 is built from 14 residues. J was trimmed by 6 bases and V by 5 bases; bases with no gene match: 6.

This clone appeared a single time. The junction departs from germline at one end; a sequencing error may be responsible. This chain joins TRBV28 and TRBJ1-1; TRBD1 matches 7 bases. CDR3 length equals 12 residues. Germline CDR1 MDHEN, CDR2 SYDVKM. CDR3 in DNA: TGTGCCAGCAGTCTGGGACAGACTGAGGCTTTCTTT. It codes for CASSLGQTEAFF.

The chain has TRBV23-1 and TRBJ2-3; D ambiguous. TRBV23-1 is known as an ORF, though its function is uncertain. V gave up 8 bases and J gave up 0 bases, with 12 bases separating them. The CDR3 runs to 14 residues. The CDR3 region has the DNA TGCGCCAGCTCTAAAACCCCTAGCACAGATACGCAGTATTTT. Amino acids: CASSKTPSTDTQYF.

V is TRBV5-1 and J is TRBJ1-1; a weak D match, TRBD1 (5 bases). V lost 4 bases to trimming and J lost 0 bases, with 10 bases between them. The CDR3 spans 14 residues. Germline lookup yields CDR1 SGHRS and CDR2 YFSETQ. In DNA, the CDR3 is TGCGCCAGCAGCAGGGACCCCTTGAACACTGAAGCTTTCTTT. Its translation is CASSRDPLNTEAFF.

The CDR3 region has the DNA TGTGCCACAAGATACAGGGCGATGAACACTGAAGCTTTCTTT. Protein sequence: CATRYRAMNTEAFF. This chain connects TRBV2 to TRBJ1-1; D may be TRBD1 (6 bases). CDR1 is SNHLY and CDR2 is FYNNEI in the germline V gene. There are 14 residues in the CDR3. The V gene lost 10 bases and the J gene lost 0 bases, with 15 bases spanning the gap.